A single sample is the source of the 30 T cell receptor beta chains below, sequenced in a study of blood T cell repertoires in COVID-19 (dated by TCRdb to the early 2020s). The method behind the library was the immunoSEQ multiplex PCR assay. The table was pulled from immuneACCESS by TCRdb, which kept in-frame rearrangements only. Such tables lose some clones; where checked, under half of the loss comes from unresolved V genes, and the rest has no known cause. In all, the sample holds approximately 230,000 clones, and 70% to 90% of those were seen once. About 2.2% of the sample is in the top ten clones. Sequenced: peripheral blood. The receptors were gathered from a man under 40 who had recovered from COVID-19.

V and J are TRBV5-4 and TRBJ1-2; 7 bases are a match to TRBD1. V gave up 8 bases and J gave up 5 bases; unmatched junction bases: 12. The CDR3 runs 14 residues. The germline CDR1 and CDR2 sequences are SGHNT and YYREEE (reference sequence). The CDR3 reads CASSPQGGLYGYTF. The CDR3, as DNA: TGTGCCAGTTCCCCTCAGGGGGGCCTTTATGGCTACACCTTC.

J is TRBJ2-2 and V is TRBV29-1, with TRBD2 as a possible D gene (6 bases). Looked up from germline, CDR1 is SQVTM and CDR2 is ANQGSEA. The V end lost 6 bases, the J end lost 6 bases, and 11 bases lay between the germline ends. CDR3 length equals 12 residues. CDR3 DNA sequence: TGCAGCGTGGAGGGCCCGTCCGGGGAGCTGTTTTTT. Protein sequence: CSVEGPSGELFF.

The rearrangement uses TRBV19 and TRBJ2-1; TRBD1 matches at 9 bases. The V gene's germline CDR1 is LNHDA and CDR2 SQIVND (reference sequence). V lost 1 base and J lost 3; bases outside the gene matches: 16. The CDR3 consists of 20 residues. CDR3 amino acids: CASSIAGTVRPGQGYNEQFF. CDR3 nucleotides: TGTGCCAGTAGTATAGCCGGTACCGTACGTCCGGGACAGGGCTACAATGAGCAGTTCTTC.

The rearrangement links TRBV7-2 to TRBJ1-4; 7 bases fit TRBD1. This CDR3 spans 16 amino acids. Germline V CDR1 and CDR2: SGHTA, FQGNSA. After removal of 5 bases from V and 7 bases from J, the junction contained 13 bases not matched to a gene. CDR3 bases: TGTGCCAGCAGCACCTCCTCAGGGGGAAGAGGTGAAAAACTGTTTTTT. Protein product: CASSTSSGGRGEKLFF.

This clone was recorded once. The chain has TRBV4-3 and TRBJ1-1, with D perhaps TRBD1 (6 bases). The CDR3 contains 13 residues. Germline V lookup: CDR1 LGHNA, CDR2 YSLEER. V was clipped by 2 bases and J by 5 bases, with 9 bases between them. CDR3 region: CASSQRGGTEAFF. The CDR3 DNA follows: TGCGCCAGCAGCCAAAGGGGGGGAACTGAAGCTTTCTTT.

This clone was picked up a small number of times. This rearrangement joins TRBV30 to TRBJ1-4; 10 nucleotides line up with TRBD1. Germline lookup yields CDR1 GTSNPN and CDR2 SVGIG (reference sequence). The CDR3 runs 15 residues. The trim removed 5 bases at V and 8 bases at J, leaving 11 bases unmatched. CDR3 residues: CAWAPRTGGWEKLFF. The CDR3 DNA is TGTGCCTGGGCCCCTCGGACAGGGGGTTGGGAAAAACTGTTTTTT.

The chain carries TRBV2 and TRBJ1-2; a possible D gene is TRBD1 (6 bases). Trimming took off 5 bases at V and 7 bases at J, with 11 bases between the two ends. Germline V gives CDR1 SNHLY, CDR2 FYNNEI. The CDR3 length is 12 residues. CDR3 DNA sequence: TGTGCCAGCAGTCCCCTGACAGGTGGCTACACCTTC. Residues: CASSPLTGGYTF.

The chain has TRBV9 and TRBJ1-2, with TRBD1 matching over 8 bases. Per germline, CDR1 SGDLS and CDR2 YYNGEE. The V segment lost 4 bases and the J segment 6 bases; nucleotides outside the gene matches: 11. The CDR3 is 15 amino acids. The chain's CDR3 is CASSLSGGQGNGYTF. CDR3 coding DNA: TGTGCCAGCAGCCTTTCAGGTGGACAGGGCAATGGCTACACCTTC.

The rearrangement uses TRBV11-2 and TRBJ2-7, with no clear D. The germline V gene encodes CDR1 SGHAT and CDR2 FQNNGV. Trimming took 7 bases from V and 0 from J, leaving 4 bases between them. CDR3 length equals 11 residues. CDR3 region: CASTLSYEQYF. CDR3 nucleotides: TGTGCCAGCACCCTCTCCTACGAGCAGTACTTC.

The rearrangement links TRBV5-1 to TRBJ1-3; D is undetermined. The germline gives CDR1 SGHRS, CDR2 YFSETQ. The CDR3 extends over 17 amino acids. The germline V and J ends were trimmed by 0 bases and 0 bases, with 13 bases remaining between them. The CDR3 coding sequence is TGCGCCAGCAGCTTGGGCTCTGGCCGGGACTCTGGAAACACCATATATTTT. Protein: CASSLGSGRDSGNTIYF.

The chain combines TRBV10-3 with TRBJ1-6; D is ambiguous. The CDR3 runs to 17 residues. Germline CDR1 and CDR2: ENHRY and SYGVKD. Trimming took 4 bases from V and 3 from J, leaving 16 bases between them. CDR3 DNA sequence: TGTGCCATCAGTGCCCGCCGGGATGGTCTCTATAATTCACCCCTCCACTTT. Protein: CAISARRDGLYNSPLHF.

The rearrangement links TRBV4-1 to TRBJ1-1, with 9 bases aligning to TRBD1. The germline V gene encodes CDR1 MGHRA and CDR2 YSYEKL. The junction had 11 bases not matched to a gene; V was cut back by 1 base and J by 5 bases. The CDR3 loop spans 17 amino acids. Here the CDR3 DNA reads TGCGCCAGCAGCCAAGGAGGGAACAGGGGGCGTCGGACTGAAGCTTTCTTT. Encoded protein: CASSQGGNRGRRTEAFF.

The chain couples TRBV29-1 to TRBJ2-7, with a weak D call TRBD2 (6 bases). The ends were cut back, 6 bases at V and 2 bases at J, with 14 bases in the middle. Germline CDR1 and CDR2: SQVTM and ANQGSEA. The CDR3 is 13 amino acids. The CDR3: CSVAGTVTYEQYF. In DNA form, the CDR3 reads TGCAGCGTGGCCGGGACTGTCACCTACGAGCAGTACTTC.

The rearrangement links TRBV15 to TRBJ2-3, with 7 bases aligning to TRBD1. J gave up 9 bases and V 1 base, and 16 bases lay outside the gene matches. The CDR3 has 17 residues. The germline CDR1 and CDR2 sequences are LNHNV and YYDKDF (reference sequence). The CDR3 here is CATSRGLGRRSQGTQYF. The CDR3 coding sequence is TGTGCCACCAGCAGAGGACTCGGCAGACGTTCACAGGGGACGCAGTATTTT.

The CDR3 DNA follows: TGCGCCAGCAGCTTGGGACTAGGGACCTACGAGCAGTACTTC. Protein sequence: CASSLGLGTYEQYF. The rearrangement links TRBV5-1 to TRBJ2-7; D might be TRBD2 (6 bases). Germline CDR1 and CDR2: SGHRS and YFSETQ. Trimming pared 0 bases from V and 2 bases from J, leaving 9 bases between. The CDR3 sequence is 14 residues long. The whole variable domain, remainder taken from reference TRBV5-1 and TRBJ2-7, is KAGVTQTPRYLIKTRGQQVTLSCSPISGHRSVSWYQQTPGQGLQFLFEYFSETQRNKGNFPGRFSGRQFSNSRSEMNVSTLELGDSALYLCASSLGLGTYEQYFGPGTRLTVT.

V is TRBV2 and J is TRBJ2-2; TRBD1 aligns across 8 bases. The CDR3 length is 16 residues. The ends lost 3 bases at V and 4 bases at J; junction bases unmatched: 7. CDR1 is SNHLY, CDR2 FYNNEI, per germline. Here the CDR3 reads CASSEVQGAITGELFF. CDR3 DNA: TGTGCCAGCAGTGAGGTCCAGGGGGCTATCACCGGGGAGCTGTTTTTT.

This rearrangement joins TRBV4-1 to TRBJ2-1; TRBD2 matches at 13 bases. V trimming: 4 bases; J trimming: 5 bases; junction bases outside the gene matches: 5. The germline V gene has CDR1 MGHRA and CDR2 YSYEKL. The CDR3 extends over 16 amino acids. In DNA, the CDR3 is TGCGCCAGCAGCCTGCGGACTAGCGGGGGAAACAATGAGCAGTTCTTC. This gives the protein CASSLRTSGGNNEQFF.

This chain joins TRBV19 and TRBJ2-3; the match to TRBD2 covers 9 bases. The CDR3 spans 15 residues. Trimming cost V 10 bases and J 0 bases; bases outside gene matches: 8. Germline lookup yields CDR1 LNHDA and CDR2 SQIVND (reference sequence). DNA for the CDR3: TGTGCCACCCGACGGACTAGCGCGAGCACAGATACGCAGTATTTT. Amino acids: CATRRTSASTDTQYF.

J is TRBJ1-6 and V is TRBV3-1 (or the pseudogene TRBV3-2); possibly TRBD1 for D (5 bases). Germline V gene lookup returns CDR1 LGHDT and CDR2 YNNKEL (reference sequence). The CDR3 sequence is 16 residues long. Trimming stripped 1 base from V and 7 bases from J, with 14 bases between. This CDR3 is CASSQGHTGSNSPLHF. The CDR3 nucleotides are TGTGCCAGCAGCCAAGGTCATACAGGATCCAATTCACCCCTCCACTTT.

The gene calls are TRBV7-8 and TRBJ1-3; no clear D gene. In germline, CDR1 is SGHVS, CDR2 FQNEAQ. Trimming removed 5 bases from V and 4 bases from J, with 18 bases in between. There are 16 residues in the CDR3. CDR3 residues: CASSPGRRSLGNTIYF. The DNA of the CDR3 is TGTGCCAGCAGCCCGGGTCGACGAAGCCTCGGAAACACCATATATTTT.

The chain uses TRBV11-3 and TRBJ1-1; maybe TRBD1 (6 bases). The CDR3 runs to 15 residues. In germline, CDR1 is SGHNT, CDR2 YENEEA. V lost 1 base to trimming and J lost 1 base, with 10 bases between them. The CDR3 sequence is CASSLAGQPNTEAFF. CDR3 nucleotide sequence: TGTGCCAGCAGCTTAGCGGGACAACCGAACACTGAAGCTTTCTTT.

The CDR3 reads CASSPGTVRGDSPLHF. The CDR3 DNA follows: TGCGCCAGCAGCCCTGGGACCGTCCGGGGGGATTCACCCCTCCACTTT. The gene calls are TRBV4-3 and TRBJ1-6; TRBD1 might be the D (5 bases). The CDR3 sequence is 16 residues long. Germline CDR1 reads LGHNA; CDR2 reads YSLEER. V was shortened by 4 bases and J by 8 bases, with 18 bases between the two germline ends.

The chain recombines TRBV3-1 (or the pseudogene TRBV3-2) with TRBJ2-3; tentatively, D is TRBD1 (6 bases). Per germline, CDR1 LGHDT and CDR2 YNNKEL (reference sequence). CDR3 size: 16 residues. V was cut by 0 bases and J by 1 base, with 11 bases left in between. Written as DNA, the CDR3 is TGTGCCAGCAGCCAAGATAACAGGGTCGGCACAGATACGCAGTATTTT. Protein: CASSQDNRVGTDTQYF.

V usage is TRBV7-9 and J usage is TRBJ2-3; 10 bases are shared with TRBD2. V trimming: 5 bases; J trimming: 6 bases; junction bases outside the gene matches: 11. This CDR3 is built from 16 residues. Germline values: CDR1 SEHNR, CDR2 FQNEAQ (reference sequence). CDR3: CASSAPSGGAGDTQYF. The CDR3 DNA follows: TGTGCCAGCAGCGCCCCCAGCGGGGGGGCCGGTGATACGCAGTATTTT.

CDR3 sequence: CASSQGGQPQHF. The CDR3 DNA is TGTGCCAGCAGCCAAGGAGGACAGCCCCAGCATTTT. The rearrangement joins TRBV3-1 (or the pseudogene TRBV3-2) to TRBJ1-5; D gene ambiguous. V gave up 1 base and J gave up 7 bases, with 5 bases separating them. The germline gives CDR1 LGHDT, CDR2 YNNKEL (reference sequence). CDR3 length equals 12 residues.

The chain carries TRBV24-1 and TRBJ1-5; TRBD1 matches 9 bases. V shed 8 bases, J shed 0 bases, and the junction held 4 bases outside the gene matches. Germline lookup yields CDR1 KGHDR and CDR2 SFDVKD. There are 15 residues in the CDR3. CDR3 sequence reads: CATTRTGDSNQPQHF. The CDR3 nucleotides are TGTGCCACCACCAGGACAGGGGATAGCAATCAGCCCCAGCATTTT.

CDR3 nucleotides: TGTGCCAGCAGTTTCAACCGGGACAGTCAGTATGGCTACACCTTC. Its translation is CASSFNRDSQYGYTF. This chain links TRBV11-2 with TRBJ1-2; TRBD1 matches 7 bases. This CDR3 region has 15 residues. V lost 6 bases, J lost 5 bases, and 12 bases stayed unmatched. Germline V gives CDR1 SGHAT, CDR2 FQNNGV.

This clone was detected a few times. The chain recombines TRBV12-3 or TRBV12-4 with TRBJ1-6, with 8 bases that match TRBD1. The CDR3 is 13 amino acids. V lost 6 bases to trimming and J lost 7 bases; unmatched junction nucleotides: 2. For the CDR3, the DNA is TGTGCCAGCAGAAGACAGGGGAATTCACCCCTCCACTTT. This sequence encodes CASRRQGNSPLHF.

The rearrangement uses TRBV4-3 and TRBJ1-2; TRBD1 agrees at 7 bases. The CDR3 sequence is 12 residues long. CDR1 and CDR2 (germline): LGHNA, YSLEER. After removal of 5 bases from V and 5 bases from J, the junction contained 2 bases not matched to a gene. CDR3 DNA: TGCGCCAGCAGCAACAGGGGATATGGCTACACCTTC. Amino acid sequence: CASSNRGYGYTF.

The CDR3, as DNA: TGTGCCAGCAGCCAAGTAATGAGGGCCGGCGGGGAGCTGTTTTTT. It codes for CASSQVMRAGGELFF. V usage is TRBV14 and J usage is TRBJ2-2, with TRBD2 as a possible D gene (5 bases). From germline, CDR1 is SGHDN and CDR2 FVKESK. Trimming removed 1 base at V and 7 bases at J, with 13 bases between. The CDR3 has 15 amino acids.